This T cell receptor beta chain originates from a study of T cells after posttransplantation cyclophosphamide. The CDR3 runs to 14 residues. Between the trimmed V and J ends, which lost 2 bases and 3 bases, there was a span of 10 bases. Germline V lookup: CDR1 SGHRS, CDR2 YFSETQ. Methotrexate plus calcineurin inhibitor accompanied controls' myeloablative marrow transplants; sampling was 1 year later. Assay used: immunoSEQ multiplex PCR; TCRdb lists only in-frame clones, some missing. Of 15,000 to 20,000 clones in the sample, about 85% were seen once. The TCR originated in a female patient aged 18 to 30 who received an allogeneic stem cell transplant from an unrelated donor, was CMV-positive, and had acute and chronic GVHD. Some T cells may be the graft donor's. This chain links TRBV5-1 with TRBJ2-3; D gene uncertain. Sequencing used PBMCs, obtained after allogeneic stem cell transplant with calcineurin inhibitor and methotrexate. This chain's CDR3 is CASSFDTTTDTQYF. CDR3 DNA: TGCGCCAGCAGCTTTGATACAACAACAGATACGCAGTATTTT. The full variable domain, rest sourced from reference TRBV5-1 and TRBJ2-3, is KAGVTQTPRYLIKTRGQQVTLSCSPISGHRSVSWYQQTPGQGLQFLFEYFSETQRNKGNFPGRFSGRQFSNSRSEMNVSTLELGDSALYLCASSFDTTTDTQYFGPGTRLTVL.